The clone carrying this T cell receptor (beta chain) was seen repeatedly, ten times or more. Its matching antigen is unknown. Listed TCR primers and previously described methods were used for bulk TCR libraries. TCRdb passed the PCR reads through MiXCR, listing each CDR3 protein once. The sample carries about 300,000 distinct CDR3 sequences, over 20% recorded once. The sample originates from a study of molecular identifiers for immune sequencing clone quantification. Study at large: Naive CD8 RNA (around 20,000 or 99,000 cells) was divided into five aliquots, with four sequenced. Whole-study results and caveats: Even with some 990,000 naive cells present, spiked Jurkat TCR RNA from one cell was reportedly detectable. For effector cells, clones above 20 RNA copies held over 98% of molecules; for naive cells, under 1%.

This CDR3 region has 15 residues. V lost 1 base and J lost 2, with 10 bases in between. Germline CDR1 and CDR2: SEHNR and FQNEAQ (reference sequence). V and J are TRBV7-9 and TRBJ2-3; D perhaps matches TRBD1 (6 bases). The clonotype was recovered from a human donor in good health. Some libraries in this study had Jurkat cell RNA spiked in. The specimen sequenced was naive CD8+ T cells from blood, with Jurkat cell RNA spiked in. The subset is: FACS-sorted CD8+CD4-CCR7+CD45RA+ naive T cells. The CDR3 DNA reads TGTGCCAGCAGCTTAGGGACAGCAAACACAGATACGCAGTATTTT. Translating gives CASSLGTANTDTQYF. Full variable domain (missing parts from reference TRBV7-9 and TRBJ2-3): DTGVSQNPRHKITKRGQNVTFRCDPISEHNRLYWYRQTLGQGPEFLTYFQNEAQLEKSRLLSDRFSAERPKGSFSTLEIQRTEQGDSAMYLCASSLGTANTDTQYFGPGTRLTVL.